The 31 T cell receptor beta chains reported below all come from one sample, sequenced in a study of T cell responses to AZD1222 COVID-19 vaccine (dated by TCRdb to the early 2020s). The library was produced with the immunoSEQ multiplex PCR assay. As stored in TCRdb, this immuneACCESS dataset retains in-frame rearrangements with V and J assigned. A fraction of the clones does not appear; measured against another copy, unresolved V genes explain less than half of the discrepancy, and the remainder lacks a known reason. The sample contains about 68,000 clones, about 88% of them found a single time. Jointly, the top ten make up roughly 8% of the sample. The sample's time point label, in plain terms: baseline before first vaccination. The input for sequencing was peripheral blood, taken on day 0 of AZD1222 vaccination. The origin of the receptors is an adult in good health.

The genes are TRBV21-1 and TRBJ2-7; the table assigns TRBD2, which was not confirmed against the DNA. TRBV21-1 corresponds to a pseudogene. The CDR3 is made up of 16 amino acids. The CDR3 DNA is TGTGCCAGCAGCAAAGGGTCAGCGGGTAGCTCCTACGAGCAGTACTTC. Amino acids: CASSKGSAGSSYEQYF.

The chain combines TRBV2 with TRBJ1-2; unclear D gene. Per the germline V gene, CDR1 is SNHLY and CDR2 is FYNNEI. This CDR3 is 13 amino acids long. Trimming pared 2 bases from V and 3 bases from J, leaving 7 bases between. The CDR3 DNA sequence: TGTGCCAGCAGTGAACAGTCCTACTATGGCTACACCTTC. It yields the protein CASSEQSYYGYTF. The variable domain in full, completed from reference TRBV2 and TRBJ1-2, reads EPEVTQTPSHQVTQMGQEVILRCVPISNHLYFYWYRQILGQKVEFLVSFYNNEISEKSEIFDDQFSVERPDGSNFTLKIRSTKLEDSAMYFCASSEQSYYGYTFGSGTRLTVV.

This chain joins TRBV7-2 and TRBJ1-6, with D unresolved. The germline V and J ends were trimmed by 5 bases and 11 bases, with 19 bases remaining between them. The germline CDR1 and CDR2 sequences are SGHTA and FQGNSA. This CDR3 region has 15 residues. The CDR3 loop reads CASSPVMGANPPLHF. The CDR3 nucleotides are TGTGCCAGCAGCCCCGTGATGGGCGCGAATCCACCCCTCCACTTT.

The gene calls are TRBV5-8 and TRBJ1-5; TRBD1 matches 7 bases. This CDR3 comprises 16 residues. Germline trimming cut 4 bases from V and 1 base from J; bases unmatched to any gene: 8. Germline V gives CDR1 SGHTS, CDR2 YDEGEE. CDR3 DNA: TGTGCCAGCAGCCCCTCCAGGGGGGTGAGCAATCAGCCCCAGCATTTT. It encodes CASSPSRGVSNQPQHF.

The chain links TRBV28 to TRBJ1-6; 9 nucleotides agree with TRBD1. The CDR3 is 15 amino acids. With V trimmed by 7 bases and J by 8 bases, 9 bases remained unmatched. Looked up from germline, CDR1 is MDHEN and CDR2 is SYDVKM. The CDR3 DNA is TGTGCCAGCATCGGCCCCGGACAGGGGTATTCACCCCTCCACTTT. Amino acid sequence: CASIGPGQGYSPLHF.

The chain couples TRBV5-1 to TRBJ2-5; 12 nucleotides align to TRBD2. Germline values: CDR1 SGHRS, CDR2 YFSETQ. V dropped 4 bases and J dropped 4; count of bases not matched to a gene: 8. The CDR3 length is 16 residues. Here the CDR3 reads CASSLGTTSGRETQYF. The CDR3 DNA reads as TGCGCCAGCAGCCTCGGGACGACTAGCGGGAGAGAGACCCAGTACTTC.

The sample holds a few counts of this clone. CDR3 amino acids: CASSRVLSQHQETQYF. The CDR3 nucleotides read TGTGCCAGCAGCCGGGTGTTGTCGCAACACCAAGAGACCCAGTACTTC. J is TRBJ2-5 and V is TRBV11-2; D is uncertain. Germline V CDR1 and CDR2: SGHAT, FQNNGV. V was clipped by 5 bases and J by 0 bases, with 16 bases between them. This CDR3 spans 16 amino acids.

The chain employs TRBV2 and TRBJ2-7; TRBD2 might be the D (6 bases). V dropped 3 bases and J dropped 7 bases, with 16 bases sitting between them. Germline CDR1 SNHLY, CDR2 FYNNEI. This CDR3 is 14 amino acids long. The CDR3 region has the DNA TGTGCCAGCAGTGACCATATGCTAGCGAGGGAGCAGTACTTC. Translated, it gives CASSDHMLAREQYF.

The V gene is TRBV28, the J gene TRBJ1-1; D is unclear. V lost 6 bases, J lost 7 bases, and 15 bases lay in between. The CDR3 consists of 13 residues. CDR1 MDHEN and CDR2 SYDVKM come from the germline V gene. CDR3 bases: TGTGCCAGCAGAGGAGTAGTTGGCAGTGAAGCTTTCTTT. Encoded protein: CASRGVVGSEAFF.

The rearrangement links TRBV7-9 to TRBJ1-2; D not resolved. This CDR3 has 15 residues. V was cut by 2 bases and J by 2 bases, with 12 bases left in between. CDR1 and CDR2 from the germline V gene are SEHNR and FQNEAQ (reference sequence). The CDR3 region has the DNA TGTGCCAGCAGCTTAAGTAGGACGGCGAACTATGGCTACACCTTC. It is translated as CASSLSRTANYGYTF.

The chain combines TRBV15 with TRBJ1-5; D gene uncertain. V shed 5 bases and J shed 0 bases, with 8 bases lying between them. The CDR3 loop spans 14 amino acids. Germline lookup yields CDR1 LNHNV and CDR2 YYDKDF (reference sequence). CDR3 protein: CATSSGFSNQPQHF. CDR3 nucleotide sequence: TGTGCCACCAGCTCCGGATTTAGCAATCAGCCCCAGCATTTT.

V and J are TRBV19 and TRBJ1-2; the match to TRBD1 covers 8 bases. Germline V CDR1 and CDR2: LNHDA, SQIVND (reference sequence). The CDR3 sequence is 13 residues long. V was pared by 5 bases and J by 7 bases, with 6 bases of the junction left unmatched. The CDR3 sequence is CASSPDRGSGYTF. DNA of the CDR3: TGTGCCAGTAGTCCCGACAGGGGAAGTGGCTACACCTTC. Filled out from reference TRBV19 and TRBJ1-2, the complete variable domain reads DGGITQSPKYLFRKEGQNVTLSCEQNLNHDAMYWYRQDPGQGLRLIYYSQIVNDFQKGDIAEGYSVSREKKESFPLTVTSAQKNPTAFYLCASSPDRGSGYTFGSGTRLTVV.

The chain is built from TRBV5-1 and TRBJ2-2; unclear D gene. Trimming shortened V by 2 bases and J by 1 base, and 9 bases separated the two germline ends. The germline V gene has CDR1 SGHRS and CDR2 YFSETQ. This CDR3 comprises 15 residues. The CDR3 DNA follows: TGCGCCAGCAGCTTAACCTCAGTGAACACCGGGGAGCTGTTTTTT. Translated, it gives CASSLTSVNTGELFF.

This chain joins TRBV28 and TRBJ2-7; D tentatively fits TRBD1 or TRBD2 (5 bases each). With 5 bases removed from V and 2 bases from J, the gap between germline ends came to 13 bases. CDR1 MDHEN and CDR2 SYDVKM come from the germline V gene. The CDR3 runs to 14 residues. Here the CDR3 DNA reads TGTGCCAGCAGTACCCTGAGGGGAGCCTACGAGCAGTACTTC. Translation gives CASSTLRGAYEQYF.

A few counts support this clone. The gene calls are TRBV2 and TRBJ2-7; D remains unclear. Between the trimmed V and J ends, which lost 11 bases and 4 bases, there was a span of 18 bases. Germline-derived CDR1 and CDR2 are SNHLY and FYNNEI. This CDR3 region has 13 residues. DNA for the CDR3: TGTGCCGGGCTCCTTCGGAGTACGTACGAGCAGTACTTC. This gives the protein CAGLLRSTYEQYF.

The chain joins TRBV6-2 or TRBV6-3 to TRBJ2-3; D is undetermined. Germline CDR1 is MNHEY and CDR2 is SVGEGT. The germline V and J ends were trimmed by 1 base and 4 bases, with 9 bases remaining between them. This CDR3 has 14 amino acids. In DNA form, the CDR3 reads TGTGCCAGCAGTTACTGGGCTAAGGCAGATACGCAGTATTTT. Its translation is CASSYWAKADTQYF.

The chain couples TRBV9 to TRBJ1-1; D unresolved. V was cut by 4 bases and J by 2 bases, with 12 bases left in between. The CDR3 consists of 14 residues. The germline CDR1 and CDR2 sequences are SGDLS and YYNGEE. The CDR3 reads CASSLDGANTEAFF. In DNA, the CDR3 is TGTGCCAGCAGCCTTGACGGTGCCAACACTGAAGCTTTCTTT.

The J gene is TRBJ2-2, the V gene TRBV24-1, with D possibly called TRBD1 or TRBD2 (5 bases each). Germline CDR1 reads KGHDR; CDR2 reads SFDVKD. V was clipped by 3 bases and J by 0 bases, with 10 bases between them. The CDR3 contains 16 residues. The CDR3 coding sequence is TGTGCCACCAGTGATCCGGGACGCCCGAACACCGGGGAGCTGTTTTTT. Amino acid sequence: CATSDPGRPNTGELFF.

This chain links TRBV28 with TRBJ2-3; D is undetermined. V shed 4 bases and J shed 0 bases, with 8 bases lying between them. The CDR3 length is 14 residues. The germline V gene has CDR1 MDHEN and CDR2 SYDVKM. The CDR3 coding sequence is TGTGCCAGCAGTTACGGAGCTAGCACAGATACGCAGTATTTT. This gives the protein CASSYGASTDTQYF. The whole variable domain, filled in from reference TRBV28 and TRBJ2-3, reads DVKVTQSSRYLVKRTGEKVFLECVQDMDHENMFWYRQDPGLGLRLIYFSYDVKMKEKGDIPEGYSVSREKKERFSLILESASTNQTSMYLCASSYGASTDTQYFGPGTRLTVL.

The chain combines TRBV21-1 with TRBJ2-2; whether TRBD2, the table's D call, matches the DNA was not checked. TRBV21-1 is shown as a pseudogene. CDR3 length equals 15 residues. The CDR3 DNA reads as TGTGCCAGCAGCAAAGCAGAATCACTAAGAGGGGAGCTGTTTTTT. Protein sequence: CASSKAESLRGELFF.

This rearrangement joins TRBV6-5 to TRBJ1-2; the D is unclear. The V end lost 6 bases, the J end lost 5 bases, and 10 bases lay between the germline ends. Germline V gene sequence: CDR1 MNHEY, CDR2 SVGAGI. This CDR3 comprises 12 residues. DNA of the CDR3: TGTGCCAGCAGCTTTGGACCTTATGGCTACACCTTC. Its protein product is CASSFGPYGYTF.

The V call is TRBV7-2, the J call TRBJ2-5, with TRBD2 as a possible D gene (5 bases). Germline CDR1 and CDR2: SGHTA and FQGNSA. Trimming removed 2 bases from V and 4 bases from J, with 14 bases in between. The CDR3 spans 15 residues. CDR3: CASSLSRDAPETQYF. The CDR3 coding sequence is TGTGCCAGCAGCTTATCCCGGGATGCCCCAGAGACCCAGTACTTC.

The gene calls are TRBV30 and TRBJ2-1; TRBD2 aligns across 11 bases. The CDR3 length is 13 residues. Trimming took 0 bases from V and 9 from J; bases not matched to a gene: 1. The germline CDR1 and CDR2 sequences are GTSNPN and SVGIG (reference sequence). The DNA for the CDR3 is TGTGCCTGGAGTGTAACTAGCGGGGGTGAGCAGTTCTTC. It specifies CAWSVTSGGEQFF.

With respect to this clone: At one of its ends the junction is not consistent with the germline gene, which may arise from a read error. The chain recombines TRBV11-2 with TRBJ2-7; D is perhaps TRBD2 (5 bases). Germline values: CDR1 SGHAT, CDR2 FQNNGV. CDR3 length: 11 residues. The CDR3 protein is CASSRMWEPIF. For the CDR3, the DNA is TGTGCCAGCAGCCGTATGTGGGAGCCCATATTC.

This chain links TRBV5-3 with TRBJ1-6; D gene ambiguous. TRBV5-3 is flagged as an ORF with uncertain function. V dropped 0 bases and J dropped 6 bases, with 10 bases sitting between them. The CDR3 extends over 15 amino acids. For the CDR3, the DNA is TGTGCCAGAAGCTTGGAGCGTAGACTTAATTCACCCCTCCACTTT. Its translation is CARSLERRLNSPLHF.

CDR3 protein: CASSVGQGYYGYTF. The CDR3 coding sequence is TGTGCCAGCAGCGTAGGTCAGGGCTACTATGGCTACACCTTC. V gene TRBV9 combines with J gene TRBJ1-2; weak D call: TRBD1 (5 bases). Trimming cost V 0 bases and J 3 bases, with 9 bases left between them. The CDR3 totals 14 residues. Looked up from germline, CDR1 is SGDLS and CDR2 is YYNGEE.

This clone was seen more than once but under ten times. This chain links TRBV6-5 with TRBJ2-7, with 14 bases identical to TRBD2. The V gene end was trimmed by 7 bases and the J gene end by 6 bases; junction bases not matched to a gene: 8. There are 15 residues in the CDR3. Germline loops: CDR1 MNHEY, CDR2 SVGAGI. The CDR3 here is CASNPGLAGVTEQYF. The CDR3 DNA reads TGTGCCAGCAACCCGGGACTAGCGGGAGTTACCGAGCAGTACTTC.

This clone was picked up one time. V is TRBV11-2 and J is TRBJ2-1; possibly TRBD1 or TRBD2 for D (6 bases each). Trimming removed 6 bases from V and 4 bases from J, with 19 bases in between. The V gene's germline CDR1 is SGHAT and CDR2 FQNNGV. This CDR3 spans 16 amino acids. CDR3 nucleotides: TGTGCCAGCAGTGGGGGCATGTCGGGAGCTTACAATGAGCAGTTCTTC. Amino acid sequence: CASSGGMSGAYNEQFF.

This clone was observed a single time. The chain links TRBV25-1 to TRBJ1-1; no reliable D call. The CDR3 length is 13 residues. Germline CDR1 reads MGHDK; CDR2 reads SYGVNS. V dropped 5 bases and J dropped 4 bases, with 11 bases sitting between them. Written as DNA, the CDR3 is TGTGCCAGCAGTTTTGGTAGGAGCACTGAAGCTTTCTTT. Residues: CASSFGRSTEAFF. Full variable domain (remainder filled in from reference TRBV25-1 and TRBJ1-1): EADIYQTPRYLVIGTGKKITLECSQTMGHDKMYWYQQDPGMELHLIHYSYGVNSTEKGDLSSESTVSRIRTEHFPLTLESARPSHTSQYLCASSFGRSTEAFFGQGTRLTVV.

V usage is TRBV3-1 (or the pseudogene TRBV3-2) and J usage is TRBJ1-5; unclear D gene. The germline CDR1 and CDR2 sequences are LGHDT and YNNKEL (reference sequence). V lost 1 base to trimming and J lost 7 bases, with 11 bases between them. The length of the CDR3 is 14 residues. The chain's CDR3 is CASSQGTGPQPQHF. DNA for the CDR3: TGTGCCAGCAGCCAAGGGACCGGGCCCCAGCCCCAGCATTTT.

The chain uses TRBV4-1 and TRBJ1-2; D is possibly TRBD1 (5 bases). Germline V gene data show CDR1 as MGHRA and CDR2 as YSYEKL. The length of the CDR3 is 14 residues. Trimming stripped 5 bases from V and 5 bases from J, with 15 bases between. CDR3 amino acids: CASSSGISSYGYTF. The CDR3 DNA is TGCGCCAGCAGCTCAGGGATCTCATCATATGGCTACACCTTC.